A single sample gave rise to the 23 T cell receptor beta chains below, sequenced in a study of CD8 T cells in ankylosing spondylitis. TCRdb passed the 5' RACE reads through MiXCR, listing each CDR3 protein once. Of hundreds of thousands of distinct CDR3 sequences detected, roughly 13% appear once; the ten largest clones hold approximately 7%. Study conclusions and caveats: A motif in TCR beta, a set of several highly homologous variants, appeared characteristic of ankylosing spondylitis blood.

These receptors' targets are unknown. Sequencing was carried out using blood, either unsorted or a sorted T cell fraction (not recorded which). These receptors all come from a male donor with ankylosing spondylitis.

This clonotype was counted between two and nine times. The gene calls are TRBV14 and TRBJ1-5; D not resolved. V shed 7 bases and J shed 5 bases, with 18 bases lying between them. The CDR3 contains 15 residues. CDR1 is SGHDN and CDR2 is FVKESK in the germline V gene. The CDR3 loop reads CASTPRPPRDQPQHF. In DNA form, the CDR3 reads TGTGCCAGCACCCCGAGGCCACCGAGGGATCAGCCCCAGCATTTT.

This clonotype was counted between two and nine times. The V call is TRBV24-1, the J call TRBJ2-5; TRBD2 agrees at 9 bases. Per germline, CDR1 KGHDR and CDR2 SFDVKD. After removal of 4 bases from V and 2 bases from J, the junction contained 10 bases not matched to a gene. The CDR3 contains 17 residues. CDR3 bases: TGTGCCACCAGTGACCATGCGTCCGGACTAGCGCAAGAGACCCAGTACTTC. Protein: CATSDHASGLAQETQYF.

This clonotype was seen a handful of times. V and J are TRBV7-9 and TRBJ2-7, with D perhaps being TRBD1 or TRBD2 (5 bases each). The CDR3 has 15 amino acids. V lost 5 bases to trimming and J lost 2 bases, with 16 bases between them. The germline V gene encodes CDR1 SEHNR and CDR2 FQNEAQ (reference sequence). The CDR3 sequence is CASSAAGRRAYEQYF. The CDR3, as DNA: TGTGCCAGCAGCGCGGCAGGGAGAAGGGCCTACGAGCAGTACTTC.

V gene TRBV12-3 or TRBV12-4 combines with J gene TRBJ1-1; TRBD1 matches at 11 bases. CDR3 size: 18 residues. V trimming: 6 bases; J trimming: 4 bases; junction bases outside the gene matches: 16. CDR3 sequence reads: CASSFTGKSDRGLTEAFF. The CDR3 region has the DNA TGTGCCAGCAGCTTTACCGGAAAGTCGGACAGGGGGCTCACTGAAGCTTTCTTT.

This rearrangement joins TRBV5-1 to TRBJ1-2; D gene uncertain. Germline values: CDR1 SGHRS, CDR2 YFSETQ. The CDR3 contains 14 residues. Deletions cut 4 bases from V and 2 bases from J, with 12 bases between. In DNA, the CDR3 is TGCGCCAGCAGCCCAATTAGTCGGAACTATGGCTACACCTTC. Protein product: CASSPISRNYGYTF.

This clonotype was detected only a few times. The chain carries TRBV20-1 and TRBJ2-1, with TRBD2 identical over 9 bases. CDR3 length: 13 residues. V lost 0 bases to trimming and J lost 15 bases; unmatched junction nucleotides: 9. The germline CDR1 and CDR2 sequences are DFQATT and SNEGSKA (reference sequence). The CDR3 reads CSARDSGREGRFF. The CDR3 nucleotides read TGCAGTGCTAGAGATAGCGGGAGAGAGGGGAGGTTCTTC.

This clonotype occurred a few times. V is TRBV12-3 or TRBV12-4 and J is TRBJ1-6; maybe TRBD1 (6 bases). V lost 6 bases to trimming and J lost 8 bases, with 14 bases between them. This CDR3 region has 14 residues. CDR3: CASRRTGSDSPLHF. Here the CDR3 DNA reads TGTGCCAGCAGACGAACAGGGTCGGATTCACCCCTCCACTTT.

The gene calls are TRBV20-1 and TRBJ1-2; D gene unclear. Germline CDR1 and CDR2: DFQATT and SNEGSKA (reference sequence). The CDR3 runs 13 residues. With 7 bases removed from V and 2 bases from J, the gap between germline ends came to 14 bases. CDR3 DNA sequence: TGCAGTGTTCCCTTGGACGGAAACTATGGCTACACCTTC. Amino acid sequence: CSVPLDGNYGYTF.

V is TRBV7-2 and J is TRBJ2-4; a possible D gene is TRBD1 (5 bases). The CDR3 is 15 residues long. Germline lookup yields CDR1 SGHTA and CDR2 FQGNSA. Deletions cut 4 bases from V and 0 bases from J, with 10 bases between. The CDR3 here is CASSSRELAKNIQYF. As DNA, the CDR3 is TGTGCCAGCAGCTCCAGGGAACTAGCCAAAAACATTCAGTACTTC.

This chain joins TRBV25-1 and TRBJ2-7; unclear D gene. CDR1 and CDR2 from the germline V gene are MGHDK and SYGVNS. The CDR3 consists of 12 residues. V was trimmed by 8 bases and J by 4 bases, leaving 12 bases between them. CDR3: CASPVGRYEQYF. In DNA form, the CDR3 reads TGTGCCAGCCCAGTAGGGCGGTACGAGCAGTACTTC.

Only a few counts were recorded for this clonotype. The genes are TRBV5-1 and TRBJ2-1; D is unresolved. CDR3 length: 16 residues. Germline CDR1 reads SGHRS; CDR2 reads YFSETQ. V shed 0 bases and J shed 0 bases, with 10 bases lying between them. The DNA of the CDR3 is TGCGCCAGCAGCTTGGTCCTAGGATCCTCCTACAATGAGCAGTTCTTC. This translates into CASSLVLGSSYNEQFF.

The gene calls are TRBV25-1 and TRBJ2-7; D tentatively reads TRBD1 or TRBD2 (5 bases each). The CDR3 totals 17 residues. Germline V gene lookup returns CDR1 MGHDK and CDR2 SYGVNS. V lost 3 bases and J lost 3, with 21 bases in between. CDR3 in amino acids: CASSEVPGQPRDYEQYF. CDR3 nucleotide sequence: TGTGCCAGCAGTGAGGTCCCGGGGCAGCCCCGCGACTACGAGCAGTACTTC.

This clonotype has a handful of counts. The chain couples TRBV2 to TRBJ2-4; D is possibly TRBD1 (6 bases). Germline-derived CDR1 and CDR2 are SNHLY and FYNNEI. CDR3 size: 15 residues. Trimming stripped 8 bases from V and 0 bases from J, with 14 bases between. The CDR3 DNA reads TGTGCCAGCGGGGGCCTAGCTGGAGCCAAAAACATTCAGTACTTC. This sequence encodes CASGGLAGAKNIQYF.

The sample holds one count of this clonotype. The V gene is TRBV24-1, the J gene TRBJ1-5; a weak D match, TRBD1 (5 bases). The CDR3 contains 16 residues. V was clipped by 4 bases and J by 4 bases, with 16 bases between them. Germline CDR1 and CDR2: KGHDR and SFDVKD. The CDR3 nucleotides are TGTGCCACCAGTGACCGCCGCGGAGGGGAGAATCAGCCCCAGCATTTT. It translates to CATSDRRGGENQPQHF.

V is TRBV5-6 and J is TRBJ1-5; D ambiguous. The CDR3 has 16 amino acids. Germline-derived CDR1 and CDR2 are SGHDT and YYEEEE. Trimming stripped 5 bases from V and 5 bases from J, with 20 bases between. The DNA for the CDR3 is TGTGCCAGCAGTACCCCAAGTCGGTGGGCGCATCAGCCCCAGCATTTT. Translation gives CASSTPSRWAHQPQHF. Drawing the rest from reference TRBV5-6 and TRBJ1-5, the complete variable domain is DAGVTQSPTHLIKTRGQQVTLRCSPKSGHDTVSWYQQALGQGPQFIFQYYEEEERQRGNFPDRFSGHQFPNYSSELNVNALLLGDSALYLCASSTPSRWAHQPQHFGDGTRLSIL.

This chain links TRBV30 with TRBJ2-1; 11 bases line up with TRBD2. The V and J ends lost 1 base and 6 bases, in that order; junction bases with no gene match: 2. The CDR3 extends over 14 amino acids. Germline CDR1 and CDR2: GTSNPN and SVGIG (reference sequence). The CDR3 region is CAWSGLAGSNEQFF. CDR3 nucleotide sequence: TGTGCCTGGAGTGGACTAGCGGGGAGCAATGAGCAGTTCTTC.

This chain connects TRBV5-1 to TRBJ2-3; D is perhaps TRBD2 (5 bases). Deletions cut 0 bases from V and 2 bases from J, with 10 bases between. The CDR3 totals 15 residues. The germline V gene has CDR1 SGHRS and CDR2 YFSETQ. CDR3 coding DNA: TGCGCCAGCAGCTTGGGACTACGATACACAGATACGCAGTATTTT. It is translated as CASSLGLRYTDTQYF.

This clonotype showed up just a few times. The CDR3 protein is CASSPRAGGSYEQYV. The CDR3 DNA follows: TGTGCCAGCAGCCCCAGGGCGGGAGGGTCCTACGAGCAGTACGTC. The rearrangement uses TRBV7-9 and TRBJ2-7, with TRBD2 identical over 9 bases. Trimming at V came to 5 bases and at J to 1 base, leaving 6 bases not matched to a gene. The germline CDR1 and CDR2 sequences are SEHNR and FQNEAQ (reference sequence). The CDR3 is made up of 15 amino acids.

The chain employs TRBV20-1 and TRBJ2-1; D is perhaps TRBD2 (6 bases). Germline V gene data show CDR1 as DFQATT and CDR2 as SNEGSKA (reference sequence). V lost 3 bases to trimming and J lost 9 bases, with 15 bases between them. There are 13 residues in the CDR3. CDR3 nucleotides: TGCAGTGCTAGTCTCCCTAGCGCTCGTGAGCAGTTCTTC. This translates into CSASLPSAREQFF.

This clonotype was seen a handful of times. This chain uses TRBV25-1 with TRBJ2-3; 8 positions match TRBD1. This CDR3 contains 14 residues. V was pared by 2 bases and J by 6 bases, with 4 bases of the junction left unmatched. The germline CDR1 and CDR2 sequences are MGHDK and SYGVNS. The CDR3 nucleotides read TGTGCCAGCAGTGAAACGGGACAGGTGGATACGCAGTATTTT. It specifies CASSETGQVDTQYF.

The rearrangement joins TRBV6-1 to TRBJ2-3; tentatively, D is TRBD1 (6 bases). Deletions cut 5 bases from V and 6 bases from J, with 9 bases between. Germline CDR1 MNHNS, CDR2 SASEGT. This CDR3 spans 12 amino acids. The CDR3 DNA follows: TGTGCCAGCAGTACCACAGGGGATACGCAGTATTTT. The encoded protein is CASSTTGDTQYF.

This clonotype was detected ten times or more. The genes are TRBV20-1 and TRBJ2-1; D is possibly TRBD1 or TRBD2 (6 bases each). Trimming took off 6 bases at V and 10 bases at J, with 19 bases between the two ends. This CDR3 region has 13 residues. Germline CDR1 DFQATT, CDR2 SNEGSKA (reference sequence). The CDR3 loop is CSAGRGPGAEQFF. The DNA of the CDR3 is TGCAGTGCCGGAAGAGGTCCGGGGGCGGAGCAGTTCTTC.

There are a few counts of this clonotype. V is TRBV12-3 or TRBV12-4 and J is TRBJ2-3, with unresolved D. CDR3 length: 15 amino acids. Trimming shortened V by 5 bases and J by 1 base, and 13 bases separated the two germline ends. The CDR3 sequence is CASSQRGSGTDTQYF. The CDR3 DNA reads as TGTGCCAGCAGTCAAAGAGGTAGTGGCACAGATACGCAGTATTTT.